This is a list of T cell receptor beta chains from one sample in a study of T-cell reconstitution after alpha-beta-depleted transplantation in children. In TCRdb, the PCR reads were re-called with MiXCR into one record per CDR3 protein. Here the sample spans 500,000 or so distinct CDR3 sequences, 30% to 35% being singletons. Sample: PBMCs from the stem cell graft donor, taken from the stem cell graft. These receptors came from a human donor who donated a stem cell graft to a child with aplastic anemia. Each CDR3 is given with its conserved first and last residue. A D gene is named only where the DNA matches it firmly. Not all rows give a size; the values are once, few, many and, for expanded clones, a class.

V	J	D	size	CDR3	DNA
TRBV29-1	TRBJ2-3	.	.	CSVRGGDSTDTQYF	TGCAGCGTCCGGGGCGGGGACAGCACAGATACGCAGTATTTT
TRBV12-5	TRBJ1-1	.	.	CASGLTGLTEAFF	TGTGCTAGTGGTCTCACAGGGCTCACTGAAGCTTTCTTT
TRBV27	TRBJ1-5	.	.	CASSPPGGLGNQPQHF	TGTGCCAGCAGTCCGCCTGGGGGTCTGGGCAATCAGCCCCAGCATTTT
TRBV7-6	TRBJ1-1	TRBD1	few	CASSPGTATEAFF	TGTGCCAGCAGCCCCGGGACAGCGACTGAAGCTTTCTTT
TRBV12-3/TRBV12-4	TRBJ2-3	.	few	CASSLEGSRRQYF	TGTGCCAGCAGTTTAGAAGGGTCCAGGAGGCAGTATTTT
TRBV5-6	TRBJ2-2	.	.	CASSLGDRNTGELFF	TGTGCCAGCAGCTTGGGTGATAGGAACACCGGGGAGCTGTTTTTT
TRBV27	TRBJ2-3	.	few	CASSLFNGDTDTQYF	TGTGCCAGCAGTTTATTCAACGGGGACACAGATACGCAGTATTTT
TRBV20-1	TRBJ1-4	.	.	CSPALGSWGGEKLFF	TGCAGTCCTGCCCTGGGGTCCTGGGGAGGGGAAAAACTGTTTTTT
TRBV4-3	TRBJ1-1	TRBD1	.	CASSQEVQGMNTEAFF	TGCGCCAGCAGCCAAGAGGTACAGGGGATGAACACTGAAGCTTTCTTT
TRBV30	TRBJ2-1	TRBD2	.	CAWNLAVGSYNEQFF	TGTGCCTGGAACCTAGCGGTCGGTTCCTACAATGAGCAGTTCTTC
TRBV19	TRBJ1-2	TRBD1	.	CASSDEGAGGYTF	TGTGCCAGTAGTGACGAGGGGGCGGGCGGCTACACCTTC
TRBV27	TRBJ2-3	.	few	CASSYEASPGTQYF	TGTGCCAGCAGTTACGAGGCAAGTCCCGGTACGCAGTATTTT
TRBV9	TRBJ2-6	.	.	CASSVGAGANVLTF	TGTGCCAGCAGCGTCGGTGCTGGGGCCAACGTCCTGACTTTC
TRBV4-3	TRBJ2-2	.	.	CASSQVRGAGTGELFF	TGCGCCAGCAGCCAAGTTCGGGGCGCGGGGACCGGGGAGCTGTTTTTT
TRBV5-6	TRBJ2-1	TRBD2	many	CASSFAGGLYNEQFF	TGTGCCAGCAGCTTTGCGGGGGGCCTTTACAATGAGCAGTTCTTC
TRBV5-1	TRBJ2-1	TRBD2	.	CASSFPFSGSSYNEQFF	TGCGCCAGCAGCTTCCCCTTTAGCGGGAGCTCCTACAATGAGCAGTTCTTC
TRBV28	TRBJ2-5	.	.	CASSARGSAQYF	TGTGCCAGCAGTGCTCGGGGATCGGCCCAGTACTTC
TRBV18	TRBJ1-1	TRBD1	few	CASSPRQGTEAFF	TGTGCCAGCTCGCCCAGACAGGGGACTGAAGCTTTCTTT
TRBV12-3/TRBV12-4	TRBJ1-2	TRBD1	.	CASSPGQGHGYTF	TGTGCCAGCAGTCCAGGACAGGGTCATGGCTACACCTTC
TRBV27	TRBJ1-1	TRBD1	few	CASSLSPRTGGEGMNTEAFF	TGTGCCAGCAGTTTATCCCCGAGGACAGGGGGCGAGGGAATGAACACTGAAGCTTTCTTT
TRBV20-1	TRBJ2-2	.	.	CSARDPPSVAETCSGELFF	TGCAGTGCTAGAGACCCCCCGAGCGTAGCGGAGACTTGTTCCGGGGAGCTGTTTTTT
TRBV20-1	TRBJ1-1	.	few	CSADPGAGRYAEAFF	TGCAGTGCCGACCCTGGGGCGGGGCGATACGCTGAAGCTTTCTTT
TRBV5-1	TRBJ2-1	TRBD2	many	CASSVGLAGSGNEQFF	TGCGCCAGCAGCGTGGGACTAGCGGGATCGGGCAATGAGCAGTTCTTC
TRBV5-6	TRBJ2-1	TRBD2	few	CASSSYLAGVAEQFF	TGTGCCAGCAGCTCGTATCTAGCGGGAGTTGCTGAGCAGTTCTTC
TRBV6-1	TRBJ2-2	.	few	CASSQGGNTGELFF	TGTGCCAGCAGCCAAGGGGGGAACACCGGGGAGCTGTTTTTT
TRBV14	TRBJ2-1	.	.	CASSRIVSEQFF	TGTGCCAGCAGCCGAATAGTCAGTGAGCAGTTCTTC
TRBV20-1	TRBJ1-5	TRBD1	few	CSANRDRVSNQPQHF	TGCAGTGCCAACCGGGACAGGGTTAGCAATCAGCCCCAGCATTTT
TRBV7-6	TRBJ1-2	.	many	CASSLGQPTNYGYTF	TGTGCCAGCAGCTTAGGGCAGCCAACTAACTATGGCTACACCTTC
TRBV20-1	TRBJ1-2	TRBD1	.	CSARGQAGGGYGYTF	TGCAGTGCTAGGGGACAGGCGGGCGGTGGCTATGGCTACACCTTC
TRBV20-1	TRBJ1-1	TRBD1	few	CSAKQGARPEAFF	TGCAGTGCAAAGCAGGGGGCGAGACCCGAAGCTTTCTTT
TRBV4-3	TRBJ1-6	.	.	CASSQDWGDIEANSPLHF	TGCGCCAGCAGCCAAGATTGGGGCGACATCGAGGCGAATTCACCCCTCCACTTT
TRBV19	TRBJ2-2	.	few	CASSRNTHEGELFF	TGTGCCAGTAGTCGGAACACACATGAAGGGGAGCTGTTTTTT
TRBV20-1	TRBJ2-3	TRBD2	few	CSASGLAGWGTDTQYF	TGCAGTGCCTCGGGACTAGCGGGATGGGGGACAGATACGCAGTATTTT
TRBV12-3/TRBV12-4	TRBJ1-2	TRBD1	.	CASSEDRFYYGYTF	TGTGCCAGCAGTGAGGACAGGTTCTACTATGGCTACACCTTC
TRBV14	TRBJ1-6	.	.	CASSQDTNTPLHF	TGTGCCAGCAGCCAAGATACAAATACACCCCTCCACTTT
TRBV20-1	TRBJ2-7	.	.	CSARWGADEQYF	TGCAGTGCTAGATGGGGGGCCGACGAGCAGTACTTC
TRBV12-3/TRBV12-4	TRBJ2-2	.	few	CASSFGSNTGELFF	TGTGCCAGCAGTTTTGGGTCTAACACCGGGGAGCTGTTTTTT
TRBV2	TRBJ1-1	TRBD1	.	CASGTGRLNTEAFF	TGTGCCAGCGGGACAGGGCGGTTGAACACTGAAGCTTTCTTT
TRBV5-1	TRBJ2-3	.	few	CASSLGREDTQYF	TGCGCCAGCAGCTTGGGCAGGGAAGATACGCAGTATTTT
TRBV12-3/TRBV12-4	TRBJ2-5	.	.	CASTQTAYQETQYF	TGTGCCAGCACTCAGACTGCGTACCAAGAGACCCAGTACTTC
TRBV4-3	TRBJ2-1	.	.	CASSQDHFVGAGPTVNEQFF	TGCGCCAGCAGCCAAGATCATTTCGTCGGCGCGGGACCGACTGTCAATGAGCAGTTCTTC
TRBV6-5	TRBJ2-3	.	few	CASSIQGTDTQYF	TGTGCCAGCAGTATACAGGGTACAGATACGCAGTATTTT
TRBV7-9	TRBJ1-2	.	few	CASSLVENYGYTF	TGTGCCAGCAGCTTAGTCGAAAACTATGGCTACACCTTC
TRBV30	TRBJ1-5	.	.	CAWSYGNQPQHF	TGTGCCTGGAGTTACGGGAATCAGCCCCAGCATTTT
TRBV19	TRBJ1-2	.	.	CASSIGVRVYGYTF	TGTGCCAGTAGTATCGGGGTCAGGGTCTATGGCTACACCTTC
TRBV5-6	TRBJ2-4	TRBD1	.	CASSVPGQGRLGAKNIQYF	TGTGCCAGCAGCGTCCCGGGACAGGGGCGACTTGGGGCCAAAAACATTCAGTACTTC
TRBV27	TRBJ1-1	.	.	CASIENTEAFF	TGTGCCAGCATTGAGAACACTGAAGCTTTCTTT
TRBV18	TRBJ1-1	.	.	CASSPRLQLNTEAFF	TGTGCCAGCTCACCACGGTTACAGCTGAACACTGAAGCTTTCTTT
TRBV24-1	TRBJ2-1	.	few	CATSEGGLAGVEQFF	TGTGCCACCAGTGAAGGAGGGCTCGCTGGCGTAGAGCAGTTCTTC
TRBV12-3/TRBV12-4	TRBJ2-3	TRBD2	few	CASSIRGRGLGTDTQYF	TGTGCCAGCAGCATTCGCGGGAGGGGTTTGGGCACAGATACGCAGTATTTT
TRBV5-1	TRBJ1-2	.	few	CASSLEVTRYGYTF	TGCGCCAGCAGCTTGGAGGTCACTCGCTATGGCTACACCTTC
TRBV25-1	TRBJ2-1	.	few	CASWDIGRPNEQFF	TGTGCCAGCTGGGACATTGGTAGGCCAAATGAGCAGTTCTTC
TRBV11-3	TRBJ2-3	.	few	CASSLRTGLPTDTQYF	TGTGCCAGCAGCTTACGAACGGGACTTCCCACAGATACGCAGTATTTT